Below, one T cell receptor (beta chain) is given with its context. Unmatched junction bases numbered 7, after V lost 4 bases and J lost 6 bases. Germline CDR1 MNHEY, CDR2 SMNVEV (reference sequence). The CDR3 has 16 amino acids. The source of the sample is a study of blood T cell repertoires in COVID-19. About the study: Italy, Spain and the United States were the sources of the convalescent and acute COVID-19 samples.

The data were produced by immunoSEQ multiplex PCR, yet TCRdb's version contains in-frame clones alone and is incomplete. The profile covers approximately 100,000 clones, with 75% to 95% appearing a single time and roughly 6% taken by the ten largest. The chain links TRBV27 to TRBJ2-1; 12 bases map to TRBD2. Input material: peripheral blood. This TCR was recovered from a human donor in a cohort sampled during active COVID-19. The CDR3 coding sequence is TGTGCCAGCAGTTCCCCCCCTAGCGGGAGGGCCAATGAGCAGTTCTTC. Protein product: CASSSPPSGRANEQFF.